These T cell receptor beta chains were read from a single sample in a study of OX40 agonist ivuxolimab in advanced cancers. Libraries were prepared by immunoSEQ multiplex PCR; TCRdb keeps only in-frame clonotypes and omits some of them. The table records approximately 19,000 clones, around 84% of them present only once. The starting material was CD4+ or CD8+ T cells sorted from blood, obtained in a trial of the OX40 agonist ivuxolimab. The receptors originated from an adult with an advanced solid tumor such as melanoma, head and neck, liver or kidney cancer. The CDR3 runs from the conserved cysteine through the conserved F or W. D genes are given only for firm matches. Size is omitted from some rows. Given values are once, few, many or a class for expanded clones.

TRBJ1-6 NA TRBV14 once CASSQDLGYSPLHF TGTGCCAGCAGCCAAGATTTAGGGTATTCACCCCTCCACTTT
TRBJ1-3 NA TRBV28 NA CASRNSGNTIYF TGTGCCAGCAGAAACTCTGGAAACACCATATATTTT
TRBJ1-2 TRBD1 TRBV27 NA CASSFQGAAYGYTF TGTGCCAGCAGTTTCCAGGGGGCTGCCTATGGCTACACCTTC
TRBJ2-7 NA TRBV27 once CASSLSLPRVYEQYF TGTGCCAGCAGTTTATCCCTCCCAAGGGTCTACGAGCAGTACTTC
TRBJ2-7 NA TRBV9 NA CASSVGGLSYEQYF TGTGCCAGCAGCGTCGGGGGGCTAAGCTACGAGCAGTACTTC
TRBJ2-6 TRBD1 TRBV7-4 NA CASSLVIGQGCSGANVLTF TGTGCCAGCAGCTTAGTTATAGGACAGGGGTGCTCTGGGGCCAACGTCCTGACTTTC
TRBJ2-1 NA TRBV9 NA CASSVAMAPVNEQFF TGTGCCAGCAGCGTAGCTATGGCGCCGGTCAATGAGCAGTTCTTC
TRBJ2-5 TRBD1 TRBV12-5 NA CASGSLGTGGAETQYF TGTGCTAGTGGTTCACTTGGGACAGGGGGAGCAGAGACCCAGTACTTC
TRBJ2-1 TRBD2 TRBV10-1 NA CASSDLTSGGRNEQFF TGCGCCAGCAGTGATCTGACTAGCGGGGGGCGCAATGAGCAGTTCTTC
TRBJ2-3 NA TRBV7-9 NA CASSPRGPRAMDTDTQYF TGTGCCAGCAGTCCACGCGGCCCTAGGGCTATGGACACAGATACGCAGTATTTT
TRBJ2-3 NA TRBV11-2 NA CASSLLLQVGHGGDTQYF TGTGCCAGCAGCCTCTTGCTGCAGGTGGGACATGGGGGAGATACGCAGTATTTT
TRBJ1-1 NA TRBV7-9 NA CASSITTQGWVEAFF TGTGCCAGCAGCATAACGACTCAGGGGTGGGTTGAAGCTTTCTTT
TRBJ1-2 NA TRBV7-9 NA CASTLDSIHNYGYTF TGTGCCAGCACACTGGACAGTATTCATAACTATGGCTACACCTTC
TRBJ1-5 NA TRBV27 NA CASSPQGNQPQHF TGTGCCAGCAGTCCCCAGGGAAATCAGCCCCAGCATTTT
TRBJ2-3 NA TRBV30 NA CAWSVTFTDTQYF TGTGCCTGGAGTGTAACCTTCACAGATACGCAGTATTTT
TRBJ1-1 NA TRBV5-1 NA CASILGVVAFF TGCGCCAGCATCTTAGGGGTGGTGGCTTTCTTT
TRBJ2-7 NA TRBV28 NA CASSLRGGEQYF TGTGCCAGCAGTTTGCGAGGTGGCGAGCAGTACTTC
TRBJ1-3 NA TRBV28 NA CASSPIENGNTIYF TGTGCCAGCAGTCCGATAGAAAATGGAAACACCATATATTTT
TRBJ1-4 NA TRBV7-3 NA CASSLEGQLYGDEKLFF TGTGCCAGCAGCTTAGAAGGGCAGTTATACGGAGATGAAAAACTGTTTTTT
TRBJ2-1 NA TRBV6-4 medium-sized CASSDSPESSYNEQFF TGTGCCAGCAGTGACTCCCCGGAGAGCTCCTACAATGAGCAGTTCTTC
TRBJ2-3 TRBD2 TRBV5-1 NA CASSLGNLGGADTQYF TGCGCCAGCAGCCTAGGAAATCTCGGGGGGGCCGATACGCAGTATTTT
TRBJ2-3 TRBD1 TRBV27 NA CASSLGTGSTDTQYF TGTGCCAGCAGTTTAGGGACAGGGAGCACAGATACGCAGTATTTT
TRBJ2-7 TRBD2 TRBV5-1 NA CASSFGTSGSYEQYF TGCGCCAGCAGCTTCGGGACTAGCGGTTCCTACGAGCAGTACTTC
TRBJ1-3 NA TRBV29-1 NA CSVESGAGNTIYF TGCAGCGTTGAATCAGGGGCTGGAAACACCATATATTTT